The 14 T cell receptor beta chains presented below share a single source sample, sequenced in a study of blood T cells in healthy people across ages. Primers used in a second PCR of roughly 6 to 11 cycles were a sample-barcoded 5' primer and a J-beta primer mix. TCRdb used MiXCR to reprocess the 5' RACE reads, holding one entry per CDR3 protein. Altogether some 930,000 distinct CDR3 sequences are present, about 29% being singletons, with the ten largest covering around 9.6%. This sample also appeared in a second study, on T cells of mothers and their children.

The specimen was blood. These receptors were obtained from a woman aged 40-49 years in good health.

The sample holds a few counts of this clonotype. This chain joins TRBV5-1 and TRBJ2-5; the D gene is possibly TRBD2 (5 bases). V was pared by 3 bases and J by 5 bases, with 14 bases between. Germline V CDR1 and CDR2: SGHRS, YFSETQ. CDR3 length: 14 residues. This CDR3 reads CASSSFGETETQYF. CDR3 coding DNA: TGCGCCAGCAGCTCCTTCGGGGAGACGGAGACCCAGTACTTC.

The chain recombines TRBV28 with TRBJ2-5, with D possibly being TRBD1 (5 bases). The V end lost 10 bases, the J end lost 2 bases, and 26 bases lay between the germline ends. The length of the CDR3 is 17 residues. The germline gives CDR1 MDHEN, CDR2 SYDVKM. CDR3: CANLQPTELSIQETQYF. CDR3 in DNA: TGTGCCAACCTCCAACCGACAGAACTGAGTATTCAAGAGACCCAGTACTTC.

As to this clonotype: A junction end diverges from the germline sequence, so it may reflect a read error. This chain uses TRBV20-1 with TRBJ1-1, with D perhaps TRBD1 (5 bases). The CDR3 has 14 residues. Germline assignment: CDR1 DFQATT and CDR2 SNEGSKA (reference sequence). The DNA for the CDR3 is TGCAGTACTAGAGGGTCGGGGGGGACCGCTGAAGCTTTCTTT. Protein product: CSTRGSGGTAEAFF.

This clonotype was seen many times. The rearrangement uses TRBV4-1 and TRBJ2-5; 7 bases map to TRBD2. The V segment lost 1 base and the J segment 2 bases; nucleotides outside the gene matches: 7. There are 16 residues in the CDR3. CDR1 is MGHRA and CDR2 is YSYEKL in the germline V gene. The CDR3 bases are TGCGCCAGCAGCCAAGGATGGCGGGGGTCACAAGAGACCCAGTACTTC. This encodes CASSQGWRGSQETQYF.

The J gene is TRBJ1-1, the V gene TRBV5-1, with D possibly being TRBD1 (6 bases). Germline lookup yields CDR1 SGHRS and CDR2 YFSETQ. Trimming cost V 0 bases and J 3 bases, with 12 bases left between them. This CDR3 has 15 amino acids. The CDR3 bases are TGCGCCAGCAGCTTGGTCGTGGGACACGACACTGAAGCTTTCTTT. It specifies CASSLVVGHDTEAFF.

This clonotype was counted only a few times. The gene calls are TRBV27 and TRBJ1-4, with D tentatively TRBD1 (5 bases). Trimming took off 3 bases at V and 7 bases at J, with 12 bases between the two ends. Germline loops: CDR1 MNHEY, CDR2 SMNVEV (reference sequence). The CDR3 totals 14 residues. CDR3 protein: CASSFLGRGEKLFF. CDR3 sequence (DNA): TGTGCCAGCAGTTTCTTGGGGCGAGGTGAAAAACTGTTTTTT.

The rearrangement uses TRBV20-1 and TRBJ2-1, with 7 positions matching TRBD1. The V and J ends lost 5 bases and 9 bases, in that order; junction bases with no gene match: 13. Germline CDR1 and CDR2: DFQATT and SNEGSKA (reference sequence). The CDR3 is 14 amino acids. This CDR3 reads CSAPDRQRISEQFF. The DNA of the CDR3 is TGCAGTGCTCCGGACAGGCAACGTATAAGTGAGCAGTTCTTC.

CDR3: CASSPGASTANTGELFF. The CDR3 DNA reads as TGCGCCAGCAGCCCGGGAGCGAGCACCGCGAACACCGGGGAGCTGTTTTTT. This sequence joins TRBV4-3 and TRBJ2-2, with D possibly being TRBD2 (6 bases). Between the trimmed V and J ends, which lost 4 bases and 0 bases, there was a span of 15 bases. The germline V gene encodes CDR1 LGHNA and CDR2 YSLEER. This CDR3 is built from 17 residues.

This clonotype was counted between two and nine times. This sequence joins TRBV12-3 or TRBV12-4 and TRBJ1-5; D uncertain. The germline V and J ends were trimmed by 3 bases and 7 bases, with 10 bases remaining between them. This CDR3 spans 13 amino acids. CDR3 sequence: CASSLQRRQPQHF. DNA for the CDR3: TGTGCCAGCAGTTTGCAAAGACGGCAGCCCCAGCATTTT.

The chain has TRBV15 and TRBJ2-1; 11 positions match TRBD1. The CDR3 sequence is 15 residues long. V dropped 5 bases and J dropped 3; count of bases not matched to a gene: 3. Germline V gene sequence: CDR1 LNHNV, CDR2 YYDKDF (reference sequence). The DNA of the CDR3 is TGTGCCACCAGCCCCGGGACAGGGGGCTACAATGAGCAGTTCTTC. Its protein product is CATSPGTGGYNEQFF.

As concerns this clonotype: Compared with germline, one end of the junction differs, possibly owing to a read error. The chain carries TRBV19 and TRBJ1-5, with no clear D. The germline V gene has CDR1 LNHDA and CDR2 SQIVND (reference sequence). This CDR3 contains 14 residues. As DNA, the CDR3 is TGTGCCCGTAGTTCGAACATCGGCAATCAGCCCCAGCATTTT. Amino acids: CARSSNIGNQPQHF. The full variable domain, with the rest looked up from reference TRBV19 and TRBJ1-5, is DGGITQSPKYLFRKEGQNVTLSCEQNLNHDAMYWYRQDPGQGLRLIYYSQIVNDFQKGDIAEGYSVSREKKESFPLTVTSAQKNPTAFYLCARSSNIGNQPQHFGDGTRLSIL.

This clonotype was seen more than once but under ten times. This chain joins TRBV7-2 and TRBJ2-7; D is unclear. Looked up from germline, CDR1 is SGHTA and CDR2 is FQGNSA. Trimming cost V 2 bases and J 6 bases, with 8 bases left between them. There are 12 residues in the CDR3. The CDR3 DNA follows: TGTGCCAGCAGCTTATACGAAGGCGAGCAGTACTTC. It is translated as CASSLYEGEQYF.

This clonotype occurred a few times. The CDR3 sequence is CSASTDRLGTEAFF. The CDR3 DNA reads TGCAGTGCTAGTACCGACAGGTTGGGGACTGAAGCTTTCTTT. This chain links TRBV20-1 with TRBJ1-1; tentatively, D is TRBD1 (6 bases). The CDR3 totals 14 residues. Deletions cut 3 bases from V and 5 bases from J, with 16 bases between. Per germline, CDR1 DFQATT and CDR2 SNEGSKA (reference sequence).

About this clonotype itself: One base away lies a much larger clone, so this may be a sequencing read error. The chain employs TRBV27 and TRBJ2-7; TRBD1 is a possible D gene (6 bases). Germline loops: CDR1 MNHEY, CDR2 SMNVEV (reference sequence). This CDR3 contains 14 residues. Trimming left V 8 bases short and J 5 bases short, with 19 bases between. The CDR3, as DNA: TGTGCCAGCCCATTAGGGGGTCCCTGGAACGAGCAGTACTTC. Translation: CASPLGGPWNEQYF.